The 26 T cell receptor beta chains reported below all come from one sample, sequenced in a study of shared clonotypes between healthy human individuals. Generated by immunoSEQ multiplex PCR, the TCRdb table keeps only in-frame clones and is missing some. The data show millions of clones, 85% to 95% seen once. Sequences were obtained from naive CD4+ T cells sorted from blood. The subset is: CD45RA+ positively selected. Receptor source: a man aged 18 to 29 in good health.

The V gene is TRBV27, the J gene TRBJ2-2; D remains unclear. This CDR3 comprises 15 residues. Looked up from germline, CDR1 is MNHEY and CDR2 is SMNVEV (reference sequence). V was trimmed by 3 bases and J by 0 bases, leaving 8 bases between them. The chain's CDR3 is CASSLWTPNTGELFF. CDR3 coding DNA: TGTGCCAGCAGTTTGTGGACCCCGAACACCGGGGAGCTGTTTTTT.

V usage is TRBV6-6 and J usage is TRBJ2-2; no definite D call. The V gene's germline CDR1 is MNHNY and CDR2 SVGAGI (reference sequence). Trimming stripped 4 bases from V and 4 bases from J, with 7 bases between. The CDR3 consists of 13 residues. The CDR3 is CASSSYTTGELFF. In nucleotides, the CDR3 is TGTGCCAGCAGTTCATACACCACCGGGGAGCTGTTTTTT.

This clone showed up just a few times. This rearrangement joins TRBV6-5 to TRBJ2-2, with D perhaps matching TRBD1 (5 bases). This CDR3 contains 15 residues. The germline gives CDR1 MNHEY, CDR2 SVGAGI. Deletions cut 4 bases from V and 2 bases from J, with 11 bases between. This CDR3 is CASSSAGINTGELFF. The CDR3 DNA reads as TGTGCCAGCAGTTCGGCAGGGATTAACACCGGGGAGCTGTTTTTT.

The chain is built from TRBV6-5 and TRBJ1-2; no definite D call. The V gene's germline CDR1 is MNHEY and CDR2 SVGAGI. Trimming shortened V by 2 bases and J by 6 bases, and 13 bases separated the two germline ends. There are 14 residues in the CDR3. The CDR3 protein is CASSYLSSGNGYTF. Here the CDR3 DNA reads TGTGCCAGCAGTTACCTAAGTTCCGGGAATGGCTACACCTTC.

The chain has TRBV6-6 and TRBJ2-5, with 7 bases identical to TRBD2. V shed 7 bases, J shed 5 bases, and the junction held 10 bases outside the gene matches. The CDR3 loop spans 14 amino acids. CDR1 is MNHNY and CDR2 is SVGAGI in the germline V gene (reference sequence). The CDR3 region has the DNA TGTGCCAGCACCTTCGGGAGGCAATTGGAGACCCAGTACTTC. As protein: CASTFGRQLETQYF.

The chain joins TRBV27 to TRBJ2-6, with TRBD1 as a possible D gene (6 bases). The CDR3 is 20 residues long. Germline CDR1 reads MNHEY; CDR2 reads SMNVEV (reference sequence). The ends were cut back, 6 bases at V and 0 bases at J, with 24 bases in the middle. CDR3 in amino acids: CASSHRGTSALLSGANVLTF. The DNA of the CDR3 is TGTGCCAGCAGCCACCGAGGGACATCAGCGCTACTCTCTGGGGCCAACGTCCTGACTTTC. The full variable domain, its missing parts supplied by reference TRBV27 and TRBJ2-6, is EAQVTQNPRYLITVTGKKLTVTCSQNMNHEYMSWYRQDPGLGLRQIYYSMNVEVTDKGDVPEGYKVSRKEKRNFPLILESPSPNQTSLYFCASSHRGTSALLSGANVLTFGAGSRLTVL.

This clone was seen repeatedly, ten times or more. The J gene is TRBJ2-7, the V gene TRBV18; TRBD2 might be the D (7 bases). CDR3 length equals 13 residues. Trimming shortened V by 2 bases and J by 5 bases, and 10 bases separated the two germline ends. Looked up from germline, CDR1 is KGHSH and CDR2 is LQKENI. CDR3 in DNA: TGTGCCAGCTCACCAAGGGGGGGCAACGAGCAGTACTTC. Protein product: CASSPRGGNEQYF.

Worth noting for this clone: This same CDR3 is encoded by further DNA sequences in the sample. The chain combines TRBV6-5 with TRBJ2-7, with D maybe TRBD1 (6 bases). Looked up from germline, CDR1 is MNHEY and CDR2 is SVGAGI. The CDR3 is 13 amino acids. V shed 6 bases and J shed 0 bases, with 9 bases lying between them. The CDR3 DNA reads as TGTGCCAGCAGGGGACACAGCTCCTACGAGCAGTACTTC. Encoded protein: CASRGHSSYEQYF.

The V call is TRBV25-1, the J call TRBJ2-2, with D possibly matching TRBD1 (5 bases). V lost 0 bases, J lost 4 bases, and 6 bases lay in between. This CDR3 has 14 amino acids. Germline CDR1 is MGHDK and CDR2 is SYGVNS. The CDR3 is CASSEYDSTGELFF. The DNA of the CDR3 is TGTGCCAGCAGTGAATATGACAGCACCGGGGAGCTGTTTTTT.

Turning to this clone: Other DNA sequences of this sample code for an identical CDR3. The chain carries TRBV10-3 and TRBJ2-1; TRBD1 matches 9 bases. The J segment lost 1 base and the V segment lost 5 bases, leaving 3 bases of the junction unmatched. Germline CDR1 reads ENHRY; CDR2 reads SYGVKD. This CDR3 region has 15 residues. The CDR3 region has the DNA TGTGCCATCAGTCCTGGACAGGGGTCCTACAATGAGCAGTTCTTC. This codes for CAISPGQGSYNEQFF.

V usage is TRBV12-2 and J usage is TRBJ1-5. TRBV12-2 counts as a pseudogene. The length of the CDR3 is 16 residues. CDR3 nucleotide sequence: TGTGCAAGTCGCAAAGGACGCGAGGATAGCAATCAGCCCCAGCATTTT. It specifies CASRKGREDSNQPQHF.

J is TRBJ1-4 and V is TRBV9; D is ambiguous. The CDR3 has 13 amino acids. The V gene's germline CDR1 is SGDLS and CDR2 YYNGEE. Deletions cut 3 bases from V and 8 bases from J, with 11 bases between. The CDR3 spells CASSGGGEEKLFF. For the CDR3, the DNA is TGTGCCAGCAGCGGAGGAGGCGAAGAAAAACTGTTTTTT.

The rearrangement uses TRBV5-1 and TRBJ2-5, with a possible D match to TRBD2 (5 bases). Germline-derived CDR1 and CDR2 are SGHRS and YFSETQ. The CDR3 covers 17 residues. The ends were cut back, 0 bases at V and 1 base at J, with 16 bases in the middle. The CDR3 bases are TGCGCCAGCAGCTTGGGCCCCCGCGGGTCCCCCCAAGAGACCCAGTACTTC. Translating it yields CASSLGPRGSPQETQYF.

This clone appeared a single time. The chain employs TRBV10-3 and TRBJ2-3; D possibly corresponds to TRBD1 (6 bases). Looked up from germline, CDR1 is ENHRY and CDR2 is SYGVKD. The V end lost 7 bases, the J end lost 2 bases, and 10 bases lay between the germline ends. The length of the CDR3 is 13 residues. The CDR3 region is CAIKWDNTDTQYF. The DNA of the CDR3 is TGTGCCATCAAATGGGACAACACAGATACGCAGTATTTT.

This clone has only one observation. The chain carries TRBV12-5 and TRBJ1-1, with D tentatively TRBD1 (6 bases). Looked up from germline, CDR1 is LGHNT and CDR2 is FRNRAP. The CDR3 length is 17 residues. Trimming cost V 2 bases and J 1 base, with 17 bases left between them. The CDR3 nucleotides are TGTGCTAGTGGTTTGTCCTCACAGGGCCGTTCGAACACTGAAGCTTTCTTT. Translation: CASGLSSQGRSNTEAFF.

This clone was detected a few times. The CDR3 bases are TGTGCCAGCAGTCCTCAGGTTCTGGAAACCGGGGAGCTGTTTTTT. It codes for CASSPQVLETGELFF. This chain connects TRBV6-1 to TRBJ2-2; no definite D call. Trimming left V 5 bases short and J 5 bases short, with 15 bases between. CDR3 length equals 15 residues. Germline CDR1 MNHNS, CDR2 SASEGT.

This clone was observed a single time. The rearrangement links TRBV7-3 to TRBJ1-2; D is possibly TRBD1 (5 bases). The germline V gene encodes CDR1 SGHTA and CDR2 FQGTGA. V was trimmed by 0 bases and J by 2 bases, leaving 7 bases between them. The CDR3 runs 14 residues. CDR3 nucleotides: TGTGCCAGCAGCTTAACGCCAGGGAACTATGGCTACACCTTC. This gives the protein CASSLTPGNYGYTF.

For this clone: Other DNA sequences in this specimen translate into the identical CDR3. The chain links TRBV29-1 to TRBJ1-5; 8 bases agree with TRBD1. The length of the CDR3 is 13 residues. V lost 4 bases and J lost 4; bases outside the gene matches: 3. The germline gives CDR1 SQVTM, CDR2 ANQGSEA. The CDR3 region is CSVGTGRNQPQHF. DNA of the CDR3: TGCAGCGTTGGGACAGGGAGAAATCAGCCCCAGCATTTT.

The chain has TRBV6-5 and TRBJ2-1; no clear D. The length of the CDR3 is 14 residues. V was pared by 0 bases and J by 2 bases, with 5 bases between. Per germline, CDR1 MNHEY and CDR2 SVGAGI. This chain's CDR3 is CASSYSWPYNEQFF. CDR3 DNA sequence: TGTGCCAGCAGTTACTCCTGGCCCTACAATGAGCAGTTCTTC.

This rearrangement joins TRBV6-1 to TRBJ1-6, with 8 bases matching TRBD1. The CDR3 length is 18 residues. From germline, CDR1 is MNHNS and CDR2 SASEGT. V shed 2 bases and J 8 bases; nucleotides not matched to a gene: 14. The CDR3 DNA reads as TGTGCCAGCAGTGAAATCTGGACAGGGATTTTAAGTGATTCACCCCTCCACTTT. It yields the protein CASSEIWTGILSDSPLHF.

CDR3 DNA sequence: TGTGCCAGCAGTGATCGGCAGCTTAGCAATCAGCCCCAGCATTTT. This encodes CASSDRQLSNQPQHF. V is TRBV2 and J is TRBJ1-5; D not resolved. The CDR3 extends over 15 amino acids. Germline V CDR1 and CDR2: SNHLY, FYNNEI. Between the trimmed V and J ends, which lost 3 bases and 0 bases, there was a span of 9 bases.

The count of this clone is one. J is TRBJ2-7 and V is TRBV5-4; D not resolved. Germline V gene lookup returns CDR1 SGHNT and CDR2 YYREEE (reference sequence). The CDR3 consists of 14 residues. Between the trimmed V and J ends, which lost 2 bases and 2 bases, there was a span of 11 bases. The CDR3 loop reads CASSFAGLAYEQYF. DNA for the CDR3: TGTGCCAGCAGCTTTGCCGGGTTGGCCTACGAGCAGTACTTC.

The V gene is TRBV6-1, the J gene TRBJ2-1, with D possibly TRBD2 on 5 matching bases. The CDR3 sequence is 16 residues long. Trimming removed 0 bases at V and 4 bases at J, with 13 bases between. The germline V gene encodes CDR1 MNHNS and CDR2 SASEGT. The CDR3 loop is CASSEAPNGVYNEQFF. The CDR3 coding sequence is TGTGCCAGCAGTGAAGCACCGAACGGGGTTTACAATGAGCAGTTCTTC.

The V and J genes are TRBV7-3 and TRBJ1-5; 7 bases are a match to TRBD1. The CDR3 covers 14 residues. Germline values: CDR1 SGHTA, CDR2 FQGTGA. V lost 5 bases and J lost 2; bases outside the gene matches: 3. This chain's CDR3 is CASSPTGGNQPQHF. Written as DNA, the CDR3 is TGTGCCAGCAGCCCAACAGGGGGCAATCAGCCCCAGCATTTT.

This clone was picked up one time. The V call is TRBV18, the J call TRBJ1-2; D ambiguous. This CDR3 contains 13 residues. V gave up 1 base and J gave up 7 bases, with 10 bases separating them. Germline V gene sequence: CDR1 KGHSH, CDR2 LQKENI. CDR3 sequence (DNA): TGTGCCAGCTCACCACTCAGGCCAGGTGGCTACACCTTC. Translated, it gives CASSPLRPGGYTF.

The CDR3 loop reads CASRSTGLGEQYF. The CDR3 region has the DNA TGTGCCAGCAGGTCGACAGGGCTGGGGGAGCAGTACTTC. The gene calls are TRBV2 and TRBJ2-7; TRBD1 aligns across 7 bases. V gave up 6 bases and J gave up 7 bases; unmatched junction bases: 9. This CDR3 spans 13 amino acids. Germline V lookup: CDR1 SNHLY, CDR2 FYNNEI.